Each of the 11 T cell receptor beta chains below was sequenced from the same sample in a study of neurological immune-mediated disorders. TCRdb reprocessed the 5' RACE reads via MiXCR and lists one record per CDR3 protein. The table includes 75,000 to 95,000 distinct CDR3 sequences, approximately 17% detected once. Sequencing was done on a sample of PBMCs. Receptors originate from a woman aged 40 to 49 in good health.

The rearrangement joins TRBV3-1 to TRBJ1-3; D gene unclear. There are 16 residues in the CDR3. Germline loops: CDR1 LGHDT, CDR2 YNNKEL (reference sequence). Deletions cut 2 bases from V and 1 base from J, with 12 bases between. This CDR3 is CASSQFREVSGNTIYF. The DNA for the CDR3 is TGTGCCAGCAGCCAATTTAGGGAGGTTTCTGGAAACACCATATATTTT.

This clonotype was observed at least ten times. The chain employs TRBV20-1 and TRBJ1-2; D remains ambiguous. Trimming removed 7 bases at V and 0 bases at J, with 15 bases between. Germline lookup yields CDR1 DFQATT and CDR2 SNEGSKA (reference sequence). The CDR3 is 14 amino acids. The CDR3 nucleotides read TGCAGTGGGTGGGAGGCCGATCCTAACTATGGCTACACCTTC. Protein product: CSGWEADPNYGYTF.

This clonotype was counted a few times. For the CDR3, the DNA is TGTGCCAGCAGCTTTCTAAGCGGGGGGTCTTTGGAGACCCAGTACTTC. Translation: CASSFLSGGSLETQYF. The chain combines TRBV7-2 with TRBJ2-5; 9 bases agree with TRBD2. The CDR3 loop spans 16 amino acids. Germline CDR1 reads SGHTA; CDR2 reads FQGNSA. V shed 3 bases and J 5 bases; nucleotides not matched to a gene: 10.

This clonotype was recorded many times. Here the CDR3 DNA reads TGTGCCAGCAGTTTCCGACGTGGGACAGGGTCTTATGGTGAGCAGTTCTTC. This gives the protein CASSFRRGTGSYGEQFF. This chain links TRBV6-2 or TRBV6-3 with TRBJ2-1; TRBD1 matches at 9 bases. V shed 4 bases and J 9 bases; nucleotides not matched to a gene: 16. The germline V gene has CDR1 MNHEY and CDR2 SVGEGT. The CDR3 extends over 17 amino acids.

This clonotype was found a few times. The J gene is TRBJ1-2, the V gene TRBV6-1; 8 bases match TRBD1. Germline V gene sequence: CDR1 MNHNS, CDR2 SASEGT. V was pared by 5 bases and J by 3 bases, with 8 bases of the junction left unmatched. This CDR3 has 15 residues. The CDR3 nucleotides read TGTGCCAGCAGTCGACACCAGGGGGCTGACTATGGCTACACCTTC. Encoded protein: CASSRHQGADYGYTF.

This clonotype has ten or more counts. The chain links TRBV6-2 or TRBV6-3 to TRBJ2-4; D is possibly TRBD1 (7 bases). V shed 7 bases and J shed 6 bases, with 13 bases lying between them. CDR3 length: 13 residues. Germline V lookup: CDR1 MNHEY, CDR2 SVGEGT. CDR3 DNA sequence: TGTGCCAGCAACAGGGGAGCGGGAAACATTCAGTACTTC. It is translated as CASNRGAGNIQYF.

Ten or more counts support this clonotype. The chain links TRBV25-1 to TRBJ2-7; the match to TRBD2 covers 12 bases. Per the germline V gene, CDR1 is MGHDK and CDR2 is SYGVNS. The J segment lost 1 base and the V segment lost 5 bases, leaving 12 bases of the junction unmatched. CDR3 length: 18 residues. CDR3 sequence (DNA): TGTGCCAGCAGTCCCCGGGGACTAGCGGGTGGGGAGTCCTACGAGCAGTACTTC. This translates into CASSPRGLAGGESYEQYF.

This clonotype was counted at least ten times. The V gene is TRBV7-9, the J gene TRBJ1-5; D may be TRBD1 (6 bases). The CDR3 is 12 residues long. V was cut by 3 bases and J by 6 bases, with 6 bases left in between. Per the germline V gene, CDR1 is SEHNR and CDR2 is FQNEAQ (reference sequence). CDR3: CASSLDSQPQHF. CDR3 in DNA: TGTGCCAGCAGCTTGGACAGTCAGCCCCAGCATTTT.

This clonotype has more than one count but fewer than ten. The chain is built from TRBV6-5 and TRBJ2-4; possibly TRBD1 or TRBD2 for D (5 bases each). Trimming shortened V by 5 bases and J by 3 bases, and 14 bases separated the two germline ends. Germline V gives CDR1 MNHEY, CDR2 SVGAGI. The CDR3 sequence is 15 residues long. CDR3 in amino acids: CASSRRGVDKNIQYF. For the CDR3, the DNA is TGTGCCAGCAGTAGGAGAGGGGTGGACAAAAACATTCAGTACTTC.

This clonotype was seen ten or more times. CDR3 sequence reads: CATSEDRNNEQFF. The CDR3 coding sequence is TGTGCCACCAGCGAAGACAGGAACAATGAGCAGTTCTTC. The V gene is TRBV15, the J gene TRBJ2-1; a weak D match, TRBD1 (6 bases). The CDR3 has 13 residues. V was pared by 5 bases and J by 5 bases, with 10 bases between. CDR1 is LNHNV and CDR2 is YYDKDF in the germline V gene (reference sequence).

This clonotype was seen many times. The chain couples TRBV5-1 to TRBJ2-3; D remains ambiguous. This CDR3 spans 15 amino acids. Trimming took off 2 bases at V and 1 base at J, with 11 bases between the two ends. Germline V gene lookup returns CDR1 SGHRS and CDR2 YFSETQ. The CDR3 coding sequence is TGCGCCAGCAGCTTAGTGTCCAGCGGCACAGATACGCAGTATTTT. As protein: CASSLVSSGTDTQYF.